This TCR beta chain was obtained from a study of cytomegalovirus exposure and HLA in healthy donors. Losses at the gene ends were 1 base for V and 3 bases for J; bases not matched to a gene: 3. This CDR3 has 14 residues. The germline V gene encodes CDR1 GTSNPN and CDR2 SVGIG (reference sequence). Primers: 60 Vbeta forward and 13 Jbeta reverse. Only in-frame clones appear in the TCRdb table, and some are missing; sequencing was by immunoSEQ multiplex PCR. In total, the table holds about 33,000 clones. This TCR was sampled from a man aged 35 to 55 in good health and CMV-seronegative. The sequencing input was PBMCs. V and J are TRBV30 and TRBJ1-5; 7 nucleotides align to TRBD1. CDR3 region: CAWSGGTVNQPQHF. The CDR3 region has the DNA TGTGCCTGGAGTGGGGGGACAGTCAATCAGCCCCAGCATTTT.